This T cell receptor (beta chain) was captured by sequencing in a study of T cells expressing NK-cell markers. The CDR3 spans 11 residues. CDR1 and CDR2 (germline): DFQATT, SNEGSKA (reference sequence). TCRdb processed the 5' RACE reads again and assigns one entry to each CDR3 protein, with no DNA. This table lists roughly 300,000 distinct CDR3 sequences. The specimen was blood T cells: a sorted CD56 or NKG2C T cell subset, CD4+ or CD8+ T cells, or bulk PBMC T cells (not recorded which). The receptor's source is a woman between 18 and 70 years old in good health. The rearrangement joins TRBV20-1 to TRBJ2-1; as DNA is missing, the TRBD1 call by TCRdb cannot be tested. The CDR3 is CSAQGDNEQFF.